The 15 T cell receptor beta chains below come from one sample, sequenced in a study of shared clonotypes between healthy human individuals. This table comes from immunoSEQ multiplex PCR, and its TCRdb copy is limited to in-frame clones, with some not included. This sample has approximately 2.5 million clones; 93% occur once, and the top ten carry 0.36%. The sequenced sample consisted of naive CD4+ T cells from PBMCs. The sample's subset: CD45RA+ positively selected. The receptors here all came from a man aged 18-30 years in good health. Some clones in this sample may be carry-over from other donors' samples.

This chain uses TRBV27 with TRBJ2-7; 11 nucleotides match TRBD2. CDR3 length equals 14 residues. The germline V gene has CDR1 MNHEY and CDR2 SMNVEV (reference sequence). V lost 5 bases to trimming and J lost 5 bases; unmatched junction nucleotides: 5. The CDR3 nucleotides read TGTGCCAGCAGTGTGACTAGCGGGATAAACGAGCAGTACTTC. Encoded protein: CASSVTSGINEQYF.

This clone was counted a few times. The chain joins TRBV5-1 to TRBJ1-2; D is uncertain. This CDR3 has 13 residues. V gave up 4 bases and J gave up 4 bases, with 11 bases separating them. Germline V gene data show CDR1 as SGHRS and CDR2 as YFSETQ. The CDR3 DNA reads TGCGCCAGCAGCCTCCGGACGGCCTATGGCTACACCTTC. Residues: CASSLRTAYGYTF. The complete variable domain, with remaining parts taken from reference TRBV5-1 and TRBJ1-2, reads KAGVTQTPRYLIKTRGQQVTLSCSPISGHRSVSWYQQTPGQGLQFLFEYFSETQRNKGNFPGRFSGRQFSNSRSEMNVSTLELGDSALYLCASSLRTAYGYTFGSGTRLTVV.

The CDR3 protein is CASREWGFTSGANVLTF. The CDR3 coding sequence is TGTGCCAGTAGAGAGTGGGGTTTTACCTCTGGGGCCAACGTCCTGACTTTC. The V call is TRBV19, the J call TRBJ2-6; D not certain. V dropped 6 bases and J dropped 0 bases, with 15 bases sitting between them. The CDR3 sequence is 17 residues long. The germline V gene has CDR1 LNHDA and CDR2 SQIVND (reference sequence).

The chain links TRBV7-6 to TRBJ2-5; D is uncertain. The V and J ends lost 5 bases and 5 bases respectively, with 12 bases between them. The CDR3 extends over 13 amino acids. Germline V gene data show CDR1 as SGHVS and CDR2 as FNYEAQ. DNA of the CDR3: TGTGCCAGCAGCGCGGACGTCTATGAGACCCAGTACTTC. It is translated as CASSADVYETQYF.

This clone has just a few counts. The CDR3 DNA reads as TGTGCCAGCAGTGAAGGCCTGAGGAACACTGAAGCTTTCTTT. It is translated as CASSEGLRNTEAFF. The chain has TRBV2 and TRBJ1-1; the D is unclear. CDR3 length: 14 amino acids. The germline V gene encodes CDR1 SNHLY and CDR2 FYNNEI. With 1 base removed from V and 1 base from J, the gap between germline ends came to 7 bases.

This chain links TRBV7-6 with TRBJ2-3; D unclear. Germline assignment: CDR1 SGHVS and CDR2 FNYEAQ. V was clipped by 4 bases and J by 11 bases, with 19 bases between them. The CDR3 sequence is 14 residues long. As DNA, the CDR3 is TGTGCCAGCAGCTCTCAAGGGTTTAAAAGTGAGCAGTATTTT. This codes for CASSSQGFKSEQYF.

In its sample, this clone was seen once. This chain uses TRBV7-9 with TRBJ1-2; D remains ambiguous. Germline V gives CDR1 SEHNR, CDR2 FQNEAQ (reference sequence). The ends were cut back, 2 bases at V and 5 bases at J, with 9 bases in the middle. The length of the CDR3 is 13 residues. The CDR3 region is CASSLLQPYGYTF. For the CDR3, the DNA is TGTGCCAGCAGCTTATTACAGCCGTATGGCTACACCTTC.

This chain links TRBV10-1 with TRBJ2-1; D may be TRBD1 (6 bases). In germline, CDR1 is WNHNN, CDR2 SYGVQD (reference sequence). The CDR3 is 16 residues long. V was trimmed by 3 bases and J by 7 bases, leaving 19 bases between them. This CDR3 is CASSESKGESINEQFF. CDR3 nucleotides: TGCGCCAGCAGTGAATCTAAGGGGGAGTCCATTAATGAGCAGTTCTTC.

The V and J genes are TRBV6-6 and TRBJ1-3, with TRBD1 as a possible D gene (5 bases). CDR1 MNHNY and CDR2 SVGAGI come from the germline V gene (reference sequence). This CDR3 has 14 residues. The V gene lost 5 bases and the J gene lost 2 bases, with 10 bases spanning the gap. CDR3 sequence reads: CASSPSGAGNTIYF. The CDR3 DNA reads TGTGCCAGCAGTCCGTCGGGGGCTGGAAACACCATATATTTT.

The CDR3 spells CASSRGGGATNEKLFF. The DNA of the CDR3 is TGTGCCAGCAGCAGAGGGGGCGGGGCAACTAATGAAAAACTGTTTTTT. The genes are TRBV7-2 and TRBJ1-4; 7 bases match TRBD1. V shed 5 bases, J shed 0 bases, and the junction held 6 bases outside the gene matches. The CDR3 runs 16 residues. CDR1 and CDR2 (germline): SGHTA, FQGNSA.

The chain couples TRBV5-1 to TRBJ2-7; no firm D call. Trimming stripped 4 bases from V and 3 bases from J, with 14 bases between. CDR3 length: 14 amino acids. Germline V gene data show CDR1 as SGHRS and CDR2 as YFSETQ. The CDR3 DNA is TGCGCCAGCAGCCCCGGTATGAAAAGCTACGAGCAGTACTTC. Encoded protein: CASSPGMKSYEQYF.

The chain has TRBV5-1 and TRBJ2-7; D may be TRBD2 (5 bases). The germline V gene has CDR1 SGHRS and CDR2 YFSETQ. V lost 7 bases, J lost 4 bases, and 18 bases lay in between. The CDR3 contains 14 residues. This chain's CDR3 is CASQRVVGIYEQYF. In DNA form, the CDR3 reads TGCGCCAGCCAGAGGGTGGTAGGGATATACGAGCAGTACTTC.

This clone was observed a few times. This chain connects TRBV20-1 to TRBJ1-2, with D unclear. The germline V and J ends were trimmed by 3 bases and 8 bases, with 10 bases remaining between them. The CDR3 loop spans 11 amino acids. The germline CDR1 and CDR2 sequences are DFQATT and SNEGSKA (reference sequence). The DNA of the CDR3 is TGCAGTGCTAGGCCCATAGGGGGCTACACCTTC. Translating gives CSARPIGGYTF.

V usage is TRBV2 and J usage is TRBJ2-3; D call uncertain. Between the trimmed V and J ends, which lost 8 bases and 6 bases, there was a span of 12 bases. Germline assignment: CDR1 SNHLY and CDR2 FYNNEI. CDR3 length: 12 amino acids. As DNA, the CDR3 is TGTGCCAGCGGGGATCAGTCCGATACGCAGTATTTT. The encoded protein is CASGDQSDTQYF.

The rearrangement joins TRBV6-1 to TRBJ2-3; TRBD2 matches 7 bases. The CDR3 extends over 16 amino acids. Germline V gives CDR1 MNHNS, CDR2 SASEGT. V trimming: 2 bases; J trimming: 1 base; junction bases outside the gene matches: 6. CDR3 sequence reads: CASSEWREWGTDTQYF. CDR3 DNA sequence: TGTGCCAGCAGTGAATGGCGGGAGTGGGGCACAGATACGCAGTATTTT.